This paragraph reports one TCR beta chain. The antigen remains undetermined. There are 15 residues in the CDR3. Germline assignment: CDR1 SGHAT and CDR2 FQNNGV. V was trimmed by 1 base and J by 7 bases, leaving 17 bases between them. Ipilimumab-mediated CTLA-4 blockade plus focal radiation was given to patients having chemo-refractory metastatic non-small-cell lung cancer. This sample is part of a study of radiotherapy plus CTLA-4 blockade in lung cancer. Study at large: Roughly a sixth of enrolled patients responded objectively, and 31% had disease control.

Whole-study findings and limits: TCR clones from tumors expanded in blood after radiotherapy plus ipilimumab.

Data came from immunoSEQ multiplex PCR; TCRdb stores just in-frame clones and leaves some out. Among about 97,000 clones, under 85% were seen once, and the ten largest hold 2.5% to 3%. Specimen: peripheral blood, collected from a patient treated with radiotherapy plus ipilimumab. The chain uses TRBV11-2 and TRBJ2-7; D may be TRBD1 (8 bases). The TCR comes from a human donor with non-small cell lung cancer who had a partial response to radiotherapy plus ipilimumab. Some clones in this sample may be carry-over from other donors' samples. The CDR3 DNA is TGTGCCAGCAGCTTAGCGGGACAGGCCGGGGGGGAGCAGTACTTC. Encoded protein: CASSLAGQAGGEQYF.